In this sample, the clone carrying this T cell receptor beta chain turned up many times. What it binds is not known. The sorting of naive CD8 T cells used the CD8+CD4-CCR7+CD45RA+ phenotype. This sample is part of a study of molecular identifiers for immune sequencing clone quantification. Study conclusions and caveats: Over 98% of effector molecules, yet under 1% of naive-cell molecules, were held by clones above 20 RNA copies.

TCR libraries were built in bulk with a published protocol and specific TCR primers. Each CDR3 protein is one row after TCRdb ran MiXCR on the PCR reads. The sample consists of 70,000 to 90,000 distinct CDR3 sequences, roughly a fifth of them appearing once. Trimming shortened V by 3 bases and J by 0 bases, and 12 bases separated the two germline ends. CDR1 and CDR2 (germline): MNHEY, SMNVEV (reference sequence). This CDR3 contains 16 residues. This clonotype originated in a human donor in good health. Some libraries in this study had Jurkat cell RNA spiked in. Sequenced: naive CD8+ T cells from blood, with Jurkat cell RNA spiked in. Indicated subset: FACS-sorted CD8+CD4-CCR7+CD45RA+ naive T cells. The V call is TRBV27, the J call TRBJ2-4; D might be TRBD2 (6 bases). This CDR3 is CASSFKGTLAKNIQYF. CDR3 in DNA: TGTGCCAGCAGTTTTAAGGGGACTTTAGCCAAAAACATTCAGTACTTC.